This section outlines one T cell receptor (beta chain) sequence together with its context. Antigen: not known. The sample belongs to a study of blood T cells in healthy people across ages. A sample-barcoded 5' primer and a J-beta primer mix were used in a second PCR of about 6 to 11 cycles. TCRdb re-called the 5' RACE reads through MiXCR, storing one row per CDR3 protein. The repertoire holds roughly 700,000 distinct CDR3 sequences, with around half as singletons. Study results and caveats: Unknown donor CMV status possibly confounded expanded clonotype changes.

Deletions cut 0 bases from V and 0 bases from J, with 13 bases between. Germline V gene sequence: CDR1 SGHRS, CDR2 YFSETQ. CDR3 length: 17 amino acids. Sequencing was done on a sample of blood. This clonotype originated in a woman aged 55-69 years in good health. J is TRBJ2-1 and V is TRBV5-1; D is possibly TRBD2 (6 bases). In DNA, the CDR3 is TGCGCCAGCAGCTTGGTAGGCGGGGAGAGCTCCTACAATGAGCAGTTCTTC. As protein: CASSLVGGESSYNEQFF. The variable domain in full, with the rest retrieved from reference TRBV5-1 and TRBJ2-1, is KAGVTQTPRYLIKTRGQQVTLSCSPISGHRSVSWYQQTPGQGLQFLFEYFSETQRNKGNFPGRFSGRQFSNSRSEMNVSTLELGDSALYLCASSLVGGESSYNEQFFGPGTRLTVL.